Below, 9 T cell receptor beta chains from the same sample are listed, as sequenced in a study of regulatory T cells in long-lasting Graves disease. Through Arm-PCR of CDR3 regions and iRepertoire HTBI primers, TCR beta libraries were built. TCRdb redid the calling of the multiplex PCR reads with MiXCR, one entry per CDR3 protein. The table lists around 340,000 distinct CDR3 sequences, roughly a fifth of them singletons. Time point described: persistent/refractory GD, antithyroid drugs over 5 years with positive TRAb. The TCR library used RNA extracted from PBMCs. Sequenced material: peripheral blood mononuclear cells (PBMCs), taken when the disease was refractory, from a patient treated with antithyroid drugs. Receptors were obtained from a female donor with Graves disease.

The chain uses TRBV11-3 and TRBJ2-3; D not resolved. This CDR3 region has 15 residues. Trimming pared 0 bases from V and 2 bases from J, leaving 9 bases between. Germline CDR1 is SGHNT and CDR2 is YENEEA. This CDR3 reads CASSLEGGPTDTQYF. In DNA, the CDR3 is TGTGCCAGCAGCTTAGAGGGCGGCCCCACAGATACGCAGTATTTT.

This clonotype was found many times. This sequence joins TRBV19 and TRBJ1-2; 10 bases line up with TRBD1. CDR1 LNHDA and CDR2 SQIVND come from the germline V gene (reference sequence). V gave up 3 bases and J gave up 4 bases; unmatched junction bases: 2. There are 14 residues in the CDR3. Written as DNA, the CDR3 is TGTGCCAGTAGTATGGGACAGGGGTCCTATGGCTACACCTTC. It encodes CASSMGQGSYGYTF.

This clonotype was counted a few times. V and J are TRBV7-2 and TRBJ2-7; 12 bases align to TRBD2. This CDR3 region has 16 residues. Looked up from germline, CDR1 is SGHTA and CDR2 is FQGNSA. The junction had 9 bases not matched to a gene; V was cut back by 6 bases and J by 3 bases. The CDR3 protein is CASSLGLAGLGYEQYF. The CDR3 region has the DNA TGTGCCAGCAGTTTGGGACTAGCGGGTTTGGGCTACGAGCAGTACTTC.

This clonotype occurred many times. The J gene is TRBJ2-7, the V gene TRBV28; TRBD1 matches 7 bases. This CDR3 has 15 amino acids. The V gene end was trimmed by 7 bases and the J gene end by 3 bases; junction bases not matched to a gene: 12. The germline gives CDR1 MDHEN, CDR2 SYDVKM. In DNA form, the CDR3 reads TGTGCCAGCAACCAAAACCCGGGACAGTACTACGAGCAGTACTTC. This encodes CASNQNPGQYYEQYF. Looking up the rest from reference TRBV28 and TRBJ2-7 gives the full variable domain: DVKVTQSSRYLVKRTGEKVFLECVQDMDHENMFWYRQDPGLGLRLIYFSYDVKMKEKGDIPEGYSVSREKKERFSLILESASTNQTSMYLCASNQNPGQYYEQYFGPGTRLTVT.

This clonotype came up a few times. A much larger clone differs from this one at a single base, so this may be a read error. The chain is built from TRBV7-2 and TRBJ2-5; no clear D gene. From germline, CDR1 is SGHTA and CDR2 FQGNSA. The CDR3 sequence is 13 residues long. V lost 1 base and J lost 7, with 10 bases in between. The CDR3 DNA sequence: TGTGCCAGCAGCTTAGTCAGCCCAGGGACCCAGTACTTC. Translation: CASSLVSPGTQYF.

Comment on this clonotype: A single base separates this from a much larger clone, so it may be a read error. The chain joins TRBV6-9 to TRBJ1-5; the D gene is possibly TRBD1 (6 bases). The CDR3 covers 15 residues. Germline CDR1 and CDR2: MNHGY and SVAAGI. The CDR3 loop reads CASSWTVASNQSQHF. As DNA, the CDR3 is TGTGCCAGCAGTTGGACAGTAGCTAGCAATCAGTCCCAGCATTTT.

This clonotype came up many times. V usage is TRBV30 and J usage is TRBJ1-4; TRBD1 matches at 7 bases. The trim removed 7 bases at V and 0 bases at J, leaving 8 bases unmatched. The germline V gene has CDR1 GTSNPN and CDR2 SVGIG (reference sequence). The CDR3 has 15 amino acids. Here the CDR3 reads CASPGQRSTNEKLFF. For the CDR3, the DNA is TGTGCCTCCCCGGGACAGCGCTCAACTAATGAAAAACTGTTTTTT.

The chain combines TRBV6-1 with TRBJ1-5; the D gene is possibly TRBD1 (5 bases). The V end was cut by 7 bases, the J end by 9 bases, with 16 bases between. Germline V CDR1 and CDR2: MNHNS, SASEGT. The CDR3 is made up of 13 amino acids. CDR3 region: CASTPTGGMPQHF. DNA for the CDR3: TGTGCCAGCACCCCAACGGGGGGGATGCCCCAGCATTTT.

The CDR3 DNA reads as TGCGCCAGCAGCTTGGCCCGGGGGCGCGAGCAGTACTTC. Protein: CASSLARGREQYF. This chain links TRBV5-1 with TRBJ2-7; D may match TRBD1 or TRBD2 (6 bases each). The CDR3 extends over 13 amino acids. Germline assignment: CDR1 SGHRS and CDR2 YFSETQ. V was trimmed by 0 bases and J by 6 bases, leaving 10 bases between them. Full variable domain (rest looked up from reference TRBV5-1 and TRBJ2-7): KAGVTQTPRYLIKTRGQQVTLSCSPISGHRSVSWYQQTPGQGLQFLFEYFSETQRNKGNFPGRFSGRQFSNSRSEMNVSTLELGDSALYLCASSLARGREQYFGPGTRLTVT.